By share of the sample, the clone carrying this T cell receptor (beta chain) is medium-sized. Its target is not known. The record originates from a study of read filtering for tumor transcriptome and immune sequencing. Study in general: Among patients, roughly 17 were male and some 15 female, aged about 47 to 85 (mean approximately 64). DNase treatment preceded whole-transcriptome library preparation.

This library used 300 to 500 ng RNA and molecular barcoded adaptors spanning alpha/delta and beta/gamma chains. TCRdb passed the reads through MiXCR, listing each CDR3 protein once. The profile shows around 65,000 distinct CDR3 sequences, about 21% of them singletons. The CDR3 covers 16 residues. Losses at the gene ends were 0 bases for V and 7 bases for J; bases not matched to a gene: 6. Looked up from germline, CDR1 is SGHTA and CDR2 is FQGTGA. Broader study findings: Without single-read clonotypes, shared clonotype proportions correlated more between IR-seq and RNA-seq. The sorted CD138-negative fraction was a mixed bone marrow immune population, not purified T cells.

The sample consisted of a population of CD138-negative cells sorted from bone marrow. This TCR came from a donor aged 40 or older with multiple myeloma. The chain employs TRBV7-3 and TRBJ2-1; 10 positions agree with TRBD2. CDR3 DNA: TGTGCCAGCAGCTTAACTCCAGCGGGGGGGCCGAATGAGCAGTTCTTC. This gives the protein CASSLTPAGGPNEQFF. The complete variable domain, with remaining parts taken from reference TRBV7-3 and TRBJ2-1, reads GAGVSQTPSNKVTEKGKYVELRCDPISGHTALYWYRQSLGQGPEFLIYFQGTGAADDSGLPNDRFFAVRPEGSVSTLKIQRTERGDSAVYLCASSLTPAGGPNEQFFGPGTRLTVL.